The 20 T cell receptor beta chains below come from one sample, sequenced in a study of blood T cell repertoires in COVID-19 (dated by TCRdb to 2018 to 2020). Libraries were built with the immunoSEQ multiplex PCR assay. The clones in this table, taken by TCRdb from immuneACCESS, are in-frame only. Not every clone is retained; where verified, under half of the shortfall comes from an unresolved V gene, and the cause of the rest is unknown. This sample comprises around 270,000 clones, around 82% of them detected only once. The top ten clonotypes cover 0.75% to 0.95% of the sample. The material sequenced was peripheral blood. The receptors here all came from a human donor with COVID-19, enrolled during active disease. The donor label of this sample is uncertain.

The chain is built from TRBV30 and TRBJ1-5, with TRBD1 matching 7 bases. The germline V gene encodes CDR1 GTSNPN and CDR2 SVGIG (reference sequence). Trimming removed 1 base from V and 1 base from J; junction bases left unmatched: 10. This CDR3 has 17 residues. The CDR3 protein is CAWSADRSYISNQPQHF. The DNA of the CDR3 is TGTGCCTGGAGTGCGGACAGGAGTTATATCAGCAATCAGCCCCAGCATTTT.

The rearrangement links TRBV5-6 to TRBJ2-7; tentatively, D is TRBD2 (5 bases). Trimming took off 6 bases at V and 6 bases at J, with 19 bases between the two ends. In germline, CDR1 is SGHDT, CDR2 YYEEEE. The length of the CDR3 is 14 residues. The DNA of the CDR3 is TGTGCCAGCATCGGACTGAACAGTCCCTCCGAGCAGTACTTC. It codes for CASIGLNSPSEQYF. Filled out from reference TRBV5-6 and TRBJ2-7, the complete variable domain reads DAGVTQSPTHLIKTRGQQVTLRCSPKSGHDTVSWYQQALGQGPQFIFQYYEEEERQRGNFPDRFSGHQFPNYSSELNVNALLLGDSALYLCASIGLNSPSEQYFGPGTRLTVT.

The chain joins TRBV19 to TRBJ2-1; 10 bases match TRBD2. The V and J ends lost 4 bases and 4 bases, in that order; junction bases with no gene match: 16. The CDR3 sequence is 19 residues long. CDR1 is LNHDA and CDR2 is SQIVND in the germline V gene (reference sequence). Written as DNA, the CDR3 is TGTGCCAGTAGTAACCAGGCTAGCGGGAGTTCTCGAATATACAATGAGCAGTTCTTC. Amino acids: CASSNQASGSSRIYNEQFF.

V usage is TRBV4-2 and J usage is TRBJ1-3; D might be TRBD1 (6 bases). V shed 1 base and J shed 2 bases, with 15 bases lying between them. This CDR3 has 17 residues. CDR1 is LGHNA, CDR2 YNFKEQ, per germline. CDR3 sequence: CASSQVVRGKAGNTIYF. CDR3 DNA sequence: TGTGCCAGCAGCCAAGTAGTTAGGGGGAAGGCTGGAAACACCATATATTTT.

V usage is TRBV2 and J usage is TRBJ2-3, with TRBD1 matching over 7 bases. Unmatched junction bases numbered 5, after V lost 0 bases and J lost 5 bases. The CDR3 runs 15 residues. Germline CDR1 reads SNHLY; CDR2 reads FYNNEI. For the CDR3, the DNA is TGTGCCAGCAGTGAAGCGCCCCAGGGGGAAGATACGCAGTATTTT. Its protein is CASSEAPQGEDTQYF.

The rearrangement links TRBV28 to TRBJ2-2, with D possibly TRBD1 on 6 matching bases. The CDR3 has 15 amino acids. Trimming removed 3 bases at V and 1 base at J, with 9 bases between. Germline CDR1 and CDR2: MDHEN and SYDVKM. CDR3 nucleotide sequence: TGTGCCAGCAGTTTCCACAGGGTGAACACCGGGGAGCTGTTTTTT. Amino acids: CASSFHRVNTGELFF. Looking up the rest from reference TRBV28 and TRBJ2-2 gives the full variable domain: DVKVTQSSRYLVKRTGEKVFLECVQDMDHENMFWYRQDPGLGLRLIYFSYDVKMKEKGDIPEGYSVSREKKERFSLILESASTNQTSMYLCASSFHRVNTGELFFGEGSRLTVL.

The CDR3 region is CASSITTANTGELFF. DNA of the CDR3: TGTGCCAGTAGTATTACTACGGCGAACACCGGGGAGCTGTTTTTT. The J gene is TRBJ2-2, the V gene TRBV19; D remains ambiguous. Trimming removed 3 bases at V and 0 bases at J, with 8 bases between. CDR3 length: 15 residues. Germline CDR1 is LNHDA and CDR2 is SQIVND (reference sequence). The whole variable domain, filled in from reference TRBV19 and TRBJ2-2, reads DGGITQSPKYLFRKEGQNVTLSCEQNLNHDAMYWYRQDPGQGLRLIYYSQIVNDFQKGDIAEGYSVSREKKESFPLTVTSAQKNPTAFYLCASSITTANTGELFFGEGSRLTVL.

The V gene is TRBV4-3, the J gene TRBJ2-3; maybe TRBD1 (5 bases). CDR1 LGHNA and CDR2 YSLEER come from the germline V gene. There are 13 residues in the CDR3. Deletions cut 4 bases from V and 4 bases from J, with 9 bases between. CDR3 DNA: TGCGCCAGCAGCCTAGGGGTCCCAGATACGCAGTATTTT. This encodes CASSLGVPDTQYF.

This clone has a handful of counts. In DNA, the CDR3 is TGTGCCAGCAGCCCGTCGGGCGGGAGCTACTACGAGCAGTACTTC. It codes for CASSPSGGSYYEQYF. This chain connects TRBV7-2 to TRBJ2-7, with 7 bases fitting TRBD2. From germline, CDR1 is SGHTA and CDR2 FQGNSA. The CDR3 runs to 15 residues. V was clipped by 5 bases and J by 3 bases; unmatched bases: 10.

V usage is TRBV5-6 and J usage is TRBJ1-3; D is possibly TRBD1 (5 bases). Between the trimmed V and J ends, which lost 3 bases and 7 bases, there was a span of 14 bases. This CDR3 comprises 14 residues. Germline CDR1 reads SGHDT; CDR2 reads YYEEEE. CDR3 sequence reads: CASSSPGLGNTIYF. CDR3 sequence (DNA): TGTGCCAGCAGCTCACCAGGGCTGGGGAACACCATATATTTT. Full variable domain (outside the CDR3, taken from reference TRBV5-6 and TRBJ1-3): DAGVTQSPTHLIKTRGQQVTLRCSPKSGHDTVSWYQQALGQGPQFIFQYYEEEERQRGNFPDRFSGHQFPNYSSELNVNALLLGDSALYLCASSSPGLGNTIYFGEGSWLTVV.

The chain combines TRBV27 with TRBJ1-2, with TRBD1 as a possible D gene (6 bases). Trimming removed 4 bases at V and 5 bases at J, with 17 bases between. Germline V gene sequence: CDR1 MNHEY, CDR2 SMNVEV (reference sequence). CDR3 size: 15 residues. The CDR3 DNA is TGTGCCAGCAGTTATTCACAGGGCGGACGGTATGGCTACACCTTC. Encoded protein: CASSYSQGGRYGYTF.

The V and J genes are TRBV28 and TRBJ1-4; no clear D gene. Per germline, CDR1 MDHEN and CDR2 SYDVKM. The CDR3 loop spans 13 amino acids. V lost 3 bases, J lost 8 bases, and 10 bases lay in between. As DNA, the CDR3 is TGTGCCAGCAGTTTTACAGCAGCCGAAAAACTGTTTTTT. This codes for CASSFTAAEKLFF.

This chain joins TRBV28 and TRBJ1-2; 7 bases match TRBD1. V was pared by 6 bases and J by 5 bases, with 6 bases of the junction left unmatched. Germline CDR1 MDHEN, CDR2 SYDVKM. This CDR3 is built from 13 residues. The CDR3 here is CASRTGTAYGYTF. Written as DNA, the CDR3 is TGTGCCAGCAGAACCGGGACAGCGTATGGCTACACCTTC.

The V and J genes are TRBV5-1 and TRBJ1-4, with TRBD1 matching over 7 bases. Germline CDR1 SGHRS, CDR2 YFSETQ. V was clipped by 1 base and J by 0 bases; unmatched bases: 9. The CDR3 runs 18 residues. CDR3 coding DNA: TGCGCCAGCAGCTTGAACCCCGGGACAGCGGCAACTAATGAAAAACTGTTTTTT. Translation: CASSLNPGTAATNEKLFF.

The gene calls are TRBV14 and TRBJ1-4; a possible D gene is TRBD1 (5 bases). Trimming stripped 4 bases from V and 10 bases from J, with 16 bases between. The germline gives CDR1 SGHDN, CDR2 FVKESK. The CDR3 loop spans 14 amino acids. CDR3 loop: CASSRDSPDGKLFF. The CDR3 bases are TGTGCCAGCAGCCGCGACAGCCCGGATGGAAAACTGTTTTTT. Full variable domain (rest looked up from reference TRBV14 and TRBJ1-4): EAGVTQFPSHSVIEKGQTVTLRCDPISGHDNLYWYRRVMGKEIKFLLHFVKESKQDESGMPNNRFLAERTGGTYSTLKVQPAELEDSGVYFCASSRDSPDGKLFFGSGTQLSVL.

V is TRBV10-3 and J is TRBJ2-1, with D possibly TRBD2 on 6 matching bases. Germline V lookup: CDR1 ENHRY, CDR2 SYGVKD. CDR3 length: 14 residues. Trimming removed 4 bases from V and 7 bases from J, with 14 bases in between. CDR3 residues: CAISAGTFINEQFF. The CDR3 DNA follows: TGTGCCATCAGTGCCGGGACTTTTATAAATGAGCAGTTCTTC.

The CDR3 protein is CASSLAGRLETQYF. CDR3 DNA: TGCGCCAGCAGCTTGGCTGGCAGATTGGAGACCCAGTACTTC. The chain links TRBV5-1 to TRBJ2-5; D gene unclear. The germline gives CDR1 SGHRS, CDR2 YFSETQ. Trimming took off 0 bases at V and 5 bases at J, with 11 bases between the two ends. This CDR3 spans 14 amino acids.

J is TRBJ2-1 and V is TRBV28; 8 bases match TRBD1. J was trimmed by 5 bases and V by 6 bases; bases with no gene match: 6. This CDR3 spans 14 amino acids. Germline lookup yields CDR1 MDHEN and CDR2 SYDVKM. The chain's CDR3 is CASRRGQGNNEQFF. In DNA, the CDR3 is TGTGCCAGCAGACGAGGACAGGGTAACAATGAGCAGTTCTTC.

The chain combines TRBV7-3 with TRBJ2-1; 11 nucleotides line up with TRBD1. There are 15 residues in the CDR3. With 2 bases clipped from V and 8 bases from J, the junction kept 5 bases outside the gene matches. From germline, CDR1 is SGHTA and CDR2 FQGTGA. The CDR3 is CASSLLDRGPDEQFF. In DNA form, the CDR3 reads TGTGCCAGCAGCTTACTGGACAGGGGGCCGGATGAGCAGTTCTTC.

The chain carries TRBV9 and TRBJ2-1; 8 nucleotides line up with TRBD2. The CDR3 covers 13 residues. The V segment lost 4 bases and the J segment 8 bases; nucleotides outside the gene matches: 5. Germline CDR1 and CDR2: SGDLS and YYNGEE. This chain's CDR3 is CASSQRERDEQFF. Written as DNA, the CDR3 is TGTGCCAGCAGCCAGCGGGAGCGGGATGAGCAGTTCTTC.